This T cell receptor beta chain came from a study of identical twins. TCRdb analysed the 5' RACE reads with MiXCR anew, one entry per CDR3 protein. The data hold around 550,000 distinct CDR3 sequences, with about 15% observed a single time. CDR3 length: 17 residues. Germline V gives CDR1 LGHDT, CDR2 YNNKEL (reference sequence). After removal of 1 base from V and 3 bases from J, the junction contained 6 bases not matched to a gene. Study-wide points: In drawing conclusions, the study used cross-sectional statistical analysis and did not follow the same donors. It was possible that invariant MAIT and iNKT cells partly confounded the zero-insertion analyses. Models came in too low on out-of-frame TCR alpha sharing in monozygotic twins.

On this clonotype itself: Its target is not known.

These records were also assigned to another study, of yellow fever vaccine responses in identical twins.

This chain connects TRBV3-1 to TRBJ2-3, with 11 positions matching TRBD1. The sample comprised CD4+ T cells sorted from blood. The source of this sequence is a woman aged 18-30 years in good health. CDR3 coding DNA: TGTGCCAGCAGCCAAGTTATCGGACAGGGGGCAACAGATACGCAGTATTTT. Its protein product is CASSQVIGQGATDTQYF.